These 5 T cell receptor beta chains share one sample of origin, sequenced in a study of blood T cell repertoires in COVID-19. Profiled with immunoSEQ multiplex PCR; TCRdb holds only in-frame clones, not every one. The data show 250,000 to 400,000 clones, 89% seen once. The sample consisted of PBMCs or T cells enriched from blood (not recorded which). These receptors all stem from a man in his sixties who had recovered from COVID-19.

V is TRBV7-9 and J is TRBJ2-7, with 7 bases matching TRBD2. The trim removed 4 bases at V and 2 bases at J, leaving 11 bases unmatched. Per germline, CDR1 SEHNR and CDR2 FQNEAQ (reference sequence). CDR3 size: 16 residues. The CDR3 nucleotides are TGTGCCAGCAGCTCCCCCCCGGGGCGGGAGACCTACGAGCAGTACTTC. Amino acid sequence: CASSSPPGRETYEQYF. Filled out from reference TRBV7-9 and TRBJ2-7, the complete variable domain reads DTGVSQNPRHKITKRGQNVTFRCDPISEHNRLYWYRQTLGQGPEFLTYFQNEAQLEKSRLLSDRFSAERPKGSFSTLEIQRTEQGDSAMYLCASSSPPGRETYEQYFGPGTRLTVT.

The rearrangement uses TRBV12-3 or TRBV12-4 and TRBJ1-4, with D tentatively TRBD1 (5 bases). The CDR3 extends over 12 amino acids. Trimming left V 4 bases short and J 11 bases short, with 11 bases between. DNA for the CDR3: TGTGCCAGCAGTTCACCCGGGGGGAAACTGTTTTTT. Translating it yields CASSSPGGKLFF.

The chain combines TRBV5-1 with TRBJ1-4, with TRBD1 matching 9 bases. Trimming took 0 bases from V and 0 from J; bases not matched to a gene: 0. This CDR3 comprises 16 residues. The germline gives CDR1 SGHRS, CDR2 YFSETQ. The CDR3, as DNA: TGCGCCAGCAGCTTGGGACAGGGGGCAACTAATGAAAAACTGTTTTTT. This translates into CASSLGQGATNEKLFF.

CDR3 protein: CASSSQLQGRGNTIYF. CDR3 in DNA: TGTGCCAGCAGCTCGCAATTACAGGGTAGAGGAAACACCATATATTTT. The V and J genes are TRBV7-2 and TRBJ1-3; perhaps TRBD1 as D (6 bases). V lost 4 bases and J 4 bases, leaving 17 bases between the germline ends. The germline V gene has CDR1 SGHTA and CDR2 FQGNSA. There are 16 residues in the CDR3.

The chain's CDR3 is CASSLTGGNSPLHF. The CDR3 DNA sequence: TGTGCCAGCAGCTTGACAGGCGGTAATTCACCCCTCCACTTT. V gene TRBV5-4 combines with J gene TRBJ1-6, with D possibly TRBD1 on 5 matching bases. V was trimmed by 1 base and J by 6 bases, leaving 8 bases between them. This CDR3 is 14 amino acids long. CDR1 is SGHNT and CDR2 is YYREEE in the germline V gene (reference sequence).